This is a list of T cell receptor beta chains from one sample in a study of blood T cells in healthy people across ages. TCRdb independently ran MiXCR on the 5' RACE reads; one entry per CDR3 protein. Found here are approximately 1.5 million distinct CDR3 sequences, 35% to 45% of them singletons; the top ten hold 4%. Sequencing used blood. These receptors were taken from a woman between 18 and 30 years old in good health. Both conserved end residues are part of each CDR3. Fields, in order: D gene, J gene, V gene, clone size, CDR3 protein, CDR3 DNA. The D gene is left open where the match is weak. Some rows mark clone size as missing; the rest say once, few, many or name a class of expanded clone.

D gene: NA
J gene: TRBJ2-7
V gene: TRBV29-1
clone size: NA
CDR3 protein: CSGGTVYEQYF
CDR3 DNA: TGCAGCGGCGGGACAGTCTACGAGCAGTACTTC

D gene: NA
J gene: TRBJ1-2
V gene: TRBV6-1
clone size: NA
CDR3 protein: CASSDPGLYGYTF
CDR3 DNA: TGTGCCAGCAGTGACCCGGGCCTCTATGGCTACACCTTC

D gene: TRBD2
J gene: TRBJ2-4
V gene: TRBV11-2
clone size: NA
CDR3 protein: CASSWPLATKNIQYF
CDR3 DNA: TGTGCCAGCAGCTGGCCACTAGCGACTAAAAACATTCAGTACTTC

D gene: NA
J gene: TRBJ1-1
V gene: TRBV15
clone size: once
CDR3 protein: CAASKNRVGSTEAFF
CDR3 DNA: TGTGCCGCCAGCAAAAACAGGGTGGGGTCCACTGAAGCTTTCTTT

D gene: NA
J gene: TRBJ1-2
V gene: TRBV20-1
clone size: few
CDR3 protein: CSARVNYGYTF
CDR3 DNA: TGCAGTGCTAGGGTTAACTATGGCTACACCTTC

D gene: TRBD1
J gene: TRBJ2-3
V gene: TRBV6-6
clone size: few
CDR3 protein: CASSSGTVVTDTQYF
CDR3 DNA: TGTGCCAGCAGTTCCGGGACAGTGGTCACAGATACGCAGTATTTT

D gene: NA
J gene: TRBJ2-7
V gene: TRBV29-1
clone size: NA
CDR3 protein: CSVGTDASYEQYF
CDR3 DNA: TGCAGCGTTGGAACGGACGCCTCCTACGAGCAGTACTTC

D gene: NA
J gene: TRBJ1-1
V gene: TRBV4-3
clone size: few
CDR3 protein: CASSTISGVNTEAFF
CDR3 DNA: TGCGCCAGCAGCACTATCTCAGGGGTGAACACTGAAGCTTTCTTT

D gene: NA
J gene: TRBJ2-1
V gene: TRBV19
clone size: few
CDR3 protein: CASRRLAGNEQFF
CDR3 DNA: TGTGCCAGTAGAAGGCTAGCCGGAAATGAGCAGTTCTTC

D gene: TRBD1
J gene: TRBJ2-7
V gene: TRBV10-3
clone size: NA
CDR3 protein: CAISESTGTGGMKGQYF
CDR3 DNA: TGTGCCATCAGTGAAAGCACCGGGACAGGGGGAATGAAGGGGCAGTACTTC

D gene: NA
J gene: TRBJ2-3
V gene: TRBV7-2
clone size: NA
CDR3 protein: CASSTRGSGVDTQYF
CDR3 DNA: TGTGCCAGCAGCACCCGGGGGTCCGGGGTGGATACGCAGTATTTT

D gene: TRBD1
J gene: TRBJ1-2
V gene: TRBV5-5
clone size: NA
CDR3 protein: CASSPAGGYGYTF
CDR3 DNA: TGTGCCAGCAGTCCCGCAGGGGGTTATGGCTACACCTTC

D gene: TRBD1
J gene: TRBJ2-6
V gene: TRBV6-2/TRBV6-3
clone size: NA
CDR3 protein: CASSSRGNGANVLTF
CDR3 DNA: TGTGCCAGCAGTTCCAGGGGGAATGGGGCCAACGTCCTGACTTTC

D gene: TRBD2
J gene: TRBJ2-3
V gene: TRBV7-2
clone size: few
CDR3 protein: CASSLYKLAGSTDTQYF
CDR3 DNA: TGTGCCAGCAGCTTGTATAAGCTAGCGGGGTCCACAGATACGCAGTATTTT

D gene: TRBD1
J gene: TRBJ2-3
V gene: TRBV28
clone size: NA
CDR3 protein: CASTSSGTGAADTQYF
CDR3 DNA: TGTGCCAGCACTTCATCCGGGACAGGGGCGGCAGATACGCAGTATTTT

D gene: NA
J gene: TRBJ2-7
V gene: TRBV10-3
clone size: few
CDR3 protein: CAISAAGYEQYF
CDR3 DNA: TGTGCCATCAGTGCTGCAGGGTACGAGCAGTACTTC

D gene: NA
J gene: TRBJ1-5
V gene: TRBV7-9
clone size: NA
CDR3 protein: CASSRTGSSNQPQHF
CDR3 DNA: TGTGCCAGCAGCCGTACAGGTTCTAGCAATCAGCCCCAGCATTTT

D gene: NA
J gene: TRBJ1-1
V gene: TRBV27
clone size: NA
CDR3 protein: CASSGNRATEAFF
CDR3 DNA: TGTGCCAGCAGTGGAAACAGGGCTACTGAAGCTTTCTTT

D gene: TRBD1
J gene: TRBJ1-4
V gene: TRBV6-2/TRBV6-3
clone size: few
CDR3 protein: CASIARDRNEKLFF
CDR3 DNA: TGTGCCAGCATCGCCCGGGACAGAAATGAAAAACTGTTTTTT

D gene: NA
J gene: TRBJ1-1
V gene: TRBV7-8
clone size: NA
CDR3 protein: CASSSFGSPGNTEAFF
CDR3 DNA: TGTGCCAGCAGCTCCTTCGGGAGCCCCGGTAACACTGAAGCTTTCTTT

D gene: TRBD2
J gene: TRBJ2-7
V gene: TRBV6-1
clone size: once
CDR3 protein: CASLLAGEHYEQYF
CDR3 DNA: TGTGCCAGCCTTCTAGCGGGGGAACACTACGAGCAGTACTTC

D gene: TRBD1
J gene: TRBJ1-5
V gene: TRBV7-2
clone size: NA
CDR3 protein: CASSMGQTQHF
CDR3 DNA: TGTGCCAGCAGCATGGGACAGACCCAGCATTTT

D gene: NA
J gene: TRBJ2-7
V gene: TRBV20-1
clone size: NA
CDR3 protein: CSARDRSGSSYHEQYF
CDR3 DNA: TGCAGTGCTAGAGATCGTAGCGGTAGCTCCTACCATGAGCAGTACTTC

D gene: TRBD1
J gene: TRBJ1-2
V gene: TRBV20-1
clone size: NA
CDR3 protein: CSARDQDRGYYGYTF
CDR3 DNA: TGCAGTGCTAGAGATCAGGACAGGGGGTACTATGGCTACACCTTC

D gene: NA
J gene: TRBJ2-5
V gene: TRBV20-1
clone size: once
CDR3 protein: CSAATGLLQYF
CDR3 DNA: TGCAGTGCCGCAACGGGACTCCTTCAGTACTTC

D gene: NA
J gene: TRBJ1-1
V gene: TRBV20-1
clone size: NA
CDR3 protein: CSARGGTVNTEAFF
CDR3 DNA: TGCAGTGCTAGAGGGGGGACGGTGAACACTGAAGCTTTCTTT

D gene: TRBD2
J gene: TRBJ2-1
V gene: TRBV27
clone size: NA
CDR3 protein: CASRLLAGGAYNEQFF
CDR3 DNA: TGTGCCAGCAGACTACTAGCGGGGGGTGCCTACAATGAGCAGTTCTTC

D gene: NA
J gene: TRBJ2-1
V gene: TRBV4-1
clone size: NA
CDR3 protein: CASSQVGSNEQFF
CDR3 DNA: TGCGCCAGCAGCCAAGTGGGGTCCAATGAGCAGTTCTTC

D gene: TRBD1
J gene: TRBJ2-5
V gene: TRBV7-9
clone size: NA
CDR3 protein: CASSHAGRTGLHNEQYF
CDR3 DNA: TGTGCCAGCAGCCATGCTGGTCGGACAGGGTTACACAATGAGCAGTACTTC

D gene: NA
J gene: TRBJ1-2
V gene: TRBV9
clone size: NA
CDR3 protein: CASSVEGVRAYGYTF
CDR3 DNA: TGTGCCAGCAGCGTAGAGGGGGTTCGGGCATATGGCTACACCTTC

D gene: NA
J gene: TRBJ2-7
V gene: TRBV7-2
clone size: many
CDR3 protein: CASSLDGGLSYEQYF
CDR3 DNA: TGTGCCAGCAGCTTAGATGGGGGCCTCTCCTACGAGCAGTACTTC

D gene: NA
J gene: TRBJ2-5
V gene: TRBV29-1
clone size: NA
CDR3 protein: CSAARVASRYNEQYF
CDR3 DNA: TGCAGCGCCGCGAGGGTGGCTAGCAGATACAATGAGCAGTACTTC

D gene: NA
J gene: TRBJ2-6
V gene: TRBV3-1
clone size: NA
CDR3 protein: CASSQGRLYQSGANVLTF
CDR3 DNA: TGTGCCAGCAGCCAAGGTCGATTATACCAGTCTGGGGCCAACGTCCTGACTTTC

D gene: NA
J gene: TRBJ2-7
V gene: TRBV7-3
clone size: NA
CDR3 protein: CASSAGTWEGEQYF
CDR3 DNA: TGTGCAAGCAGTGCCGGAACGTGGGAAGGGGAGCAGTACTTC

D gene: TRBD1
J gene: TRBJ1-2
V gene: TRBV10-3
clone size: few
CDR3 protein: CAIRTGTDGYTF
CDR3 DNA: TGTGCCATCAGGACAGGGACGGATGGCTACACCTTC

D gene: TRBD2
J gene: TRBJ2-7
V gene: TRBV27
clone size: few
CDR3 protein: CASSTLAGGQHEQYF
CDR3 DNA: TGTGCCAGCAGTACGCTAGCGGGAGGCCAACACGAGCAGTACTTC

D gene: NA
J gene: TRBJ2-5
V gene: TRBV7-9
clone size: few
CDR3 protein: CAIHYRVGETQYF
CDR3 DNA: TGTGCCATCCACTACAGGGTCGGGGAGACCCAGTACTTC

D gene: NA
J gene: TRBJ2-5
V gene: TRBV30
clone size: NA
CDR3 protein: CAWRTNRRDWETQYF
CDR3 DNA: TGTGCCTGGAGGACAAACCGCCGGGATTGGGAGACCCAGTACTTC

D gene: NA
J gene: TRBJ2-1
V gene: TRBV15
clone size: once
CDR3 protein: CATSRDLSSGYNEQFF
CDR3 DNA: TGTGCCACCAGCAGAGATCTTAGTAGCGGCTACAATGAGCAGTTCTTC

D gene: NA
J gene: TRBJ2-3
V gene: TRBV20-1
clone size: many
CDR3 protein: CSAREHSTDTQYF
CDR3 DNA: TGCAGTGCTAGAGAACACAGCACAGATACGCAGTATTTT

D gene: NA
J gene: TRBJ2-7
V gene: TRBV5-5
clone size: NA
CDR3 protein: CASLFLEEQYF
CDR3 DNA: TGTGCCAGCCTCTTTCTTGAAGAGCAGTACTTC

D gene: NA
J gene: TRBJ2-5
V gene: TRBV7-9
clone size: few
CDR3 protein: CASSLAVFTGAQETQYF
CDR3 DNA: TGTGCCAGCAGCTTAGCTGTGTTTACAGGAGCTCAAGAGACCCAGTACTTC

D gene: NA
J gene: TRBJ2-7
V gene: TRBV4-1
clone size: NA
CDR3 protein: CASSQLETSYEQYF
CDR3 DNA: TGCGCCAGCAGCCAATTGGAGACCTCCTACGAGCAGTACTTC

D gene: NA
J gene: TRBJ2-7
V gene: TRBV7-9
clone size: NA
CDR3 protein: CASSLAEGQFVSRQYF
CDR3 DNA: TGTGCCAGCAGCTTAGCGGAGGGACAGTTCGTCAGTAGGCAGTACTTC

D gene: TRBD2
J gene: TRBJ2-1
V gene: TRBV20-1
clone size: NA
CDR3 protein: CSVLTSGRAAEQFF
CDR3 DNA: TGCAGTGTACTAACTAGCGGGAGGGCCGCTGAGCAGTTCTTC

D gene: TRBD1
J gene: TRBJ1-4
V gene: TRBV6-2/TRBV6-3
clone size: NA
CDR3 protein: CASARGTTNEKLFF
CDR3 DNA: TGTGCCAGCGCCAGGGGGACGACTAATGAAAAACTGTTTTTT